This T cell receptor (beta chain) was sequenced for a study of blood T cell repertoires in COVID-19. Study as a whole: PBMCs, B-cell-depleted T cells, or T cells provided the cDNA or gDNA that made up the material.

This clone came up once. This CDR3 has 17 residues. Germline trimming cut 3 bases from V and 8 bases from J; bases unmatched to any gene: 16. Germline lookup yields CDR1 MNHEY and CDR2 SMNVEV (reference sequence). In the original workflow: How many nucleated cells were present was estimated from reference gene primer amplification. Here immunoSEQ multiplex PCR was the method, and the copy in TCRdb shows in-frame clones only, minus some. V, J and clone size are those of that table, while D and trimming were read from the DNA. Counted here are 260,000 or so clones, over 75% occurring once; the ten biggest clones make up around 9.2%.

The sequencing input was peripheral blood. This chain uses TRBV27 with TRBJ2-1; TRBD1 agrees at 7 bases. The clonotype originates from a human donor in a cohort sampled during active COVID-19. CDR3 protein: CASSFISGFIGGHEQFF. The CDR3 coding sequence is TGTGCCAGCAGTTTCATCTCAGGATTCATAGGGGGCCATGAGCAGTTCTTC.